The rows below give T cell receptor beta chains drawn from one sample of a study of response to subunit inactivated influenza vaccine. TCRdb independently ran MiXCR on the RT-PCR reads; one entry per CDR3 protein. The table shows around 520,000 distinct CDR3 sequences, with roughly 10% occurring only once. The material sequenced was PBMCs from blood, taken on the day of vaccination. These receptors were collected from a man aged 50-59 years who received an inactivated influenza vaccine. Both conserved end residues are part of each CDR3. The D gene is left open where the match is weak. Clone sizes are given selectively: once, few, many, or a class where the clone is expanded.

CASSLNRGRTGELFF,TGTGCCAGCAGCTTGAACAGGGGGCGGACCGGGGAGCTGTTTTTT,TRBJ2-2,TRBV11-3,TRBD1,many
CASSQDEFRGAYNEQFF,TGTGCCAGCAGCCAAGATGAGTTTCGGGGGGCCTACAATGAGCAGTTCTTC,TRBJ2-1,TRBV4-2,TRBD2,.
CASSQSKPSGRGSYNEQFF,TGTGCCAGCAGCCAATCAAAGCCTAGCGGGAGGGGCTCCTACAATGAGCAGTTCTTC,TRBJ2-1,TRBV3-1,TRBD2,few
CASSEAREKLFF,TGTGCCAGCAGTGAAGCTAGAGAAAAACTGTTTTTT,TRBJ1-4,TRBV6-1,.,many
CASSETSGFNEQFF,TGTGCCAGCAGTGAAACTAGCGGATTCAATGAGCAGTTCTTC,TRBJ2-1,TRBV2,TRBD2,few
CASSWAGPGELFF,TGTGCCAGCAGCTGGGCGGGGCCCGGGGAGCTGTTTTTT,TRBJ2-2,TRBV7-2,.,few
CASRPGVPGQPQHF,TGTGCCAGCAGACCAGGGGTCCCCGGTCAGCCCCAGCATTTT,TRBJ1-5,TRBV6-2/TRBV6-3,.,few
CASSVPGLNTGELFF,TGTGCCAGCAGCGTGCCGGGACTCAACACCGGGGAGCTGTTTTTT,TRBJ2-2,TRBV7-9,.,.
CASDYTLAGGSQPQHF,TGTGCCAGCGACTACACCCTCGCCGGGGGGAGTCAGCCCCAGCATTTT,TRBJ1-5,TRBV28,.,.
CASSFGQRYEQYF,TGTGCCAGCAGTTTTGGGCAGAGATACGAGCAGTACTTC,TRBJ2-7,TRBV27,.,few
CASSLGGRELFF,TGTGCCAGCAGCTTAGGGGGACGGGAGCTGTTTTTT,TRBJ2-2,TRBV11-2,.,many
CASSPGTADYEQYF,TGTGCCAGCAGCCCCGGGACTGCCGATTACGAGCAGTACTTC,TRBJ2-7,TRBV7-6,.,many
CASSPTQGLAGELFF,TGTGCCAGCAGCCCTACCCAGGGCTTGGCCGGGGAGCTGTTTTTT,TRBJ2-2,TRBV7-9,.,.
CASTLTTGRWRTDTQYF,TGTGCCAGCACATTGACGACAGGGCGATGGCGGACAGATACGCAGTATTTT,TRBJ2-3,TRBV13,TRBD1,.
CSALQGVDEQYF,TGCAGTGCGTTGCAGGGTGTCGACGAGCAGTACTTC,TRBJ2-7,TRBV20-1,.,.
CASSPWRGSSYEQYF,TGTGCCAGCAGCCCCTGGAGGGGCAGTTCCTACGAGCAGTACTTC,TRBJ2-7,TRBV7-8,.,few
CATSDFKLAGAPSYNEQFF,TGTGCCACCAGTGATTTTAAACTAGCGGGGGCACCCTCCTACAATGAGCAGTTCTTC,TRBJ2-1,TRBV24-1,TRBD2,few
CASAPDRTVTF,TGTGCCAGTGCGCCGGACAGGACGGTTACCTTC,TRBJ1-2,TRBV10-3,TRBD1,.
CASSLIPGTSGRAEQFF,TGTGCCAGCAGTTTGATACCCGGGACTAGCGGGAGAGCTGAGCAGTTCTTC,TRBJ2-1,TRBV27,TRBD2,few
CSARPATRVGQFF,TGCAGTGCTAGACCTGCGACTAGGGTGGGGCAGTTCTTC,TRBJ2-1,TRBV20-1,.,many
CASSFKGENEQFF,TGCGCCAGCAGCTTCAAGGGGGAGAATGAGCAGTTCTTC,TRBJ2-1,TRBV5-1,.,few
CSAIPGQGFQETQYF,TGCAGTGCTATACCGGGACAGGGGTTCCAAGAGACCCAGTACTTC,TRBJ2-5,TRBV20-1,TRBD1,few
CATSDHRVGETQYF,TGTGCCACCAGTGATCACAGGGTAGGAGAGACCCAGTACTTC,TRBJ2-5,TRBV24-1,.,.
CASSKREGNEQFF,TGTGCCAGCAGTAAGCGGGAGGGCAATGAGCAGTTCTTC,TRBJ2-1,TRBV12-3/TRBV12-4,TRBD2,few
CASSLASRRRVPYF,TGTGCCAGCAGCTTAGCGAGTCGGCGGCGGGTCCCGTACTTC,TRBJ2-7,TRBV7-2,.,.
CSARVSASAGYSPLHF,TGCAGTGCTAGAGTTTCGGCGTCCGCGGGGTATTCACCCCTCCACTTT,TRBJ1-6,TRBV20-1,.,few
CRGAQYTEAFF,TGCAGGGGGGCGCAGTACACTGAAGCTTTCTTT,TRBJ1-1,TRBV20-1,.,.
CSVAFGGQGPGNTIYF,TGCAGCGTTGCGTTTGGCGGCCAGGGACCAGGAAACACCATATATTTT,TRBJ1-3,TRBV29-1,.,many
CSVGQRQTQYF,TGCAGCGTGGGACAGAGGCAGACCCAGTACTTC,TRBJ2-5,TRBV29-1,TRBD1,.
CASSQEASGVSTDTQYF,TGCGCCAGCAGCCAAGAAGCTAGCGGGGTTAGCACAGATACGCAGTATTTT,TRBJ2-3,TRBV4-3,TRBD2,.
CSVSGRVSYNEQFF,TGCAGCGTAAGCGGGAGGGTCTCCTACAATGAGCAGTTCTTC,TRBJ2-1,TRBV29-1,TRBD2,.
CSVGTTAGGSDTQYF,TGCAGCGTTGGGACGACGGCGGGAGGGTCAGATACGCAGTATTTT,TRBJ2-3,TRBV29-1,TRBD2,.
CASSLARYNEQFF,TGTGCCAGCAGCTTAGCGCGTTACAATGAGCAGTTCTTC,TRBJ2-1,TRBV7-2,.,many
CASSSGETFREQYF,TGTGCCAGCAGCTCGGGCGAGACCTTCCGGGAGCAGTACTTC,TRBJ2-7,TRBV5-5,.,.
CASRSSPRAEKLFF,TGTGCCAGCAGGTCTTCCCCTCGGGCAGAAAAACTGTTTTTT,TRBJ1-4,TRBV6-1,.,few
CSVATGTGNSPLHF,TGCAGCGTGGCTACCGGGACTGGGAATTCACCCCTCCACTTT,TRBJ1-6,TRBV29-1,.,many
CASSLGRLDPTDTQYF,TGCGCCAGCAGCTTAGGCCGATTGGACCCCACAGATACGCAGTATTTT,TRBJ2-3,TRBV5-1,.,.
CASSYRERNTEAFF,TGTGCCAGCAGCTACAGGGAAAGGAACACTGAAGCTTTCTTT,TRBJ1-1,TRBV7-2,.,few